Following are 30 T cell receptor beta chains from one sample sequenced in a study of cytomegalovirus exposure and HLA in healthy donors. TCRdb's table, derived via immunoSEQ multiplex PCR, lists solely in-frame clones and lacks some. The profile covers about 360,000 clones, with roughly 90% appearing a single time and 0.83% taken by the ten largest. The sequenced sample consisted of PBMCs. These receptors all stem from a woman aged 18-30 years in good health and CMV-seronegative.

This chain links TRBV6-5 with TRBJ1-4; D not resolved. CDR3 length: 13 amino acids. Per germline, CDR1 MNHEY and CDR2 SVGAGI. V was pared by 5 bases and J by 4 bases, with 8 bases between. The chain's CDR3 is CASSPGLNEKLFF. The CDR3 nucleotides are TGTGCCAGCAGTCCGGGTCTTAATGAAAAACTGTTTTTT.

The gene calls are TRBV10-3 and TRBJ2-7; 7 positions match TRBD1. J gave up 2 bases and V 3 bases, and 4 bases lay outside the gene matches. This CDR3 spans 14 amino acids. Germline V CDR1 and CDR2: ENHRY, SYGVKD. DNA of the CDR3: TGTGCCATCAGTGAAGGGGGCCGGACCTACGAGCAGTACTTC. Translation: CAISEGGRTYEQYF.

CDR3 sequence: CASSLFGRGGYIQYF. The CDR3 DNA is TGTGCCAGCAGCTTGTTCGGGAGGGGCGGGTACATTCAGTACTTC. The V call is TRBV5-8, the J call TRBJ2-4; 8 positions agree with TRBD2. V lost 1 base, J lost 8 bases, and 8 bases stayed unmatched. This CDR3 spans 15 amino acids. Germline V gene lookup returns CDR1 SGHTS and CDR2 YDEGEE.

This clone came up once. The chain links TRBV30 to TRBJ1-2; 9 bases agree with TRBD1. V dropped 1 base and J dropped 3; count of bases not matched to a gene: 0. The CDR3 has 13 residues. Germline V CDR1 and CDR2: GTSNPN, SVGIG (reference sequence). CDR3 sequence (DNA): TGTGCCTGGAGTGGACAGGGGGACTATGGCTACACCTTC. Encoded protein: CAWSGQGDYGYTF.

CDR3 DNA: TGTGCCAGCGAGACTAGCGGGAGGAGGGACATTCAGTACTTC. This codes for CASETSGRRDIQYF. The genes are TRBV6-6 and TRBJ2-4; 13 positions agree with TRBD2. V lost 8 bases and J lost 8; bases outside the gene matches: 6. Per the germline V gene, CDR1 is MNHNY and CDR2 is SVGAGI (reference sequence). The CDR3 spans 14 residues.

In DNA form, the CDR3 reads TGCGCCACCGGCAGGAACTCTGGGGCCAACGTCCTGACTTTC. This gives the protein CATGRNSGANVLTF. V usage is TRBV5-1 and J usage is TRBJ2-6, with no clear D. This CDR3 comprises 14 residues. With 9 bases removed from V and 0 bases from J, the gap between germline ends came to 10 bases. Germline loops: CDR1 SGHRS, CDR2 YFSETQ.

V usage is TRBV21-1 and J usage is TRBJ1-5; the D segment call TRBD1 is taken from the table without a DNA check. TRBV21-1 is listed as a pseudogene. The CDR3 totals 18 residues. Here the CDR3 DNA reads TGTGCCAGCAGCAAATTGAGACAGGGGACGGATAGCAATCAGCCCCAGCATTTT. Amino acid sequence: CASSKLRQGTDSNQPQHF.

The chain joins TRBV11-2 to TRBJ2-7, with D unclear. This CDR3 region has 10 residues. Germline CDR1 SGHAT, CDR2 FQNNGV. V was clipped by 4 bases and J by 6 bases, with 4 bases between them. The CDR3 spells CASSSGEQYF. The CDR3 nucleotides are TGTGCCAGCAGCTCCGGCGAGCAGTACTTC. The complete variable domain, with remaining parts taken from reference TRBV11-2 and TRBJ2-7, reads EAGVAQSPRYKIIEKRQSVAFWCNPISGHATLYWYQQILGQGPKLLIQFQNNGVVDDSQLPKDRFSAERLKGVDSTLKIQPAKLEDSAVYLCASSSGEQYFGPGTRLTVT.

The chain is built from TRBV27 and TRBJ2-1; the match to TRBD2 covers 11 bases. From germline, CDR1 is MNHEY and CDR2 SMNVEV (reference sequence). The CDR3 consists of 16 residues. Trimming removed 8 bases from V and 9 bases from J; junction bases left unmatched: 15. The CDR3 reads CASGSGTSGFRPEQFF. Here the CDR3 DNA reads TGTGCCAGCGGTTCCGGGACTAGCGGATTTCGGCCTGAGCAGTTCTTC.

This clone was counted a single time. V and J are TRBV30 and TRBJ2-1; D not certain. This CDR3 spans 12 amino acids. Germline lookup yields CDR1 GTSNPN and CDR2 SVGIG (reference sequence). V was shortened by 2 bases and J by 2 bases, with 4 bases between the two germline ends. The CDR3 loop is CAWSPTYNEQFF. As DNA, the CDR3 is TGTGCCTGGAGTCCCACCTACAATGAGCAGTTCTTC.

The gene calls are TRBV6-4 and TRBJ2-2; perhaps TRBD1 as D (6 bases). There are 15 residues in the CDR3. V was cut by 4 bases and J by 2 bases, with 11 bases left in between. Germline assignment: CDR1 MRHNA and CDR2 SNTAGT. This CDR3 is CASSAEGGNTGELFF. The CDR3 DNA sequence: TGTGCCAGCAGTGCAGAAGGGGGAAACACCGGGGAGCTGTTTTTT.

This clone is a singleton in its sample. The chain's CDR3 is CAWSGGAGANEKLFF. The CDR3 nucleotides read TGTGCCTGGAGTGGTGGGGCAGGGGCGAATGAAAAACTGTTTTTT. The J gene is TRBJ1-4, the V gene TRBV30; tentative D call: TRBD1 (6 bases). Germline V gives CDR1 GTSNPN, CDR2 SVGIG (reference sequence). Trimming left V 1 base short and J 5 bases short, with 14 bases between. The CDR3 loop spans 15 amino acids.

The chain links TRBV28 to TRBJ2-6; TRBD2 aligns across 8 bases. V lost 6 bases and J lost 0; bases outside the gene matches: 7. CDR1 MDHEN and CDR2 SYDVKM come from the germline V gene. The CDR3 is made up of 17 amino acids. This CDR3 reads CASSGGAGPSGANVLTF. The DNA for the CDR3 is TGTGCCAGCAGCGGGGGGGCAGGACCCTCTGGGGCCAACGTCCTGACTTTC.

This sequence joins TRBV5-4 and TRBJ2-7; TRBD1 matches 7 bases. Trimming removed 0 bases from V and 5 bases from J; junction bases left unmatched: 5. CDR3 length: 14 amino acids. The germline CDR1 and CDR2 sequences are SGHNT and YYREEE (reference sequence). CDR3: CASSLVQGRDEQYF. CDR3 sequence (DNA): TGTGCCAGCAGCTTGGTACAGGGGCGCGACGAGCAGTACTTC.

The CDR3 loop is CASSSPGPVAENEQFF. CDR3 DNA: TGTGCCAGCAGCTCTCCAGGACCCGTAGCGGAAAATGAGCAGTTCTTC. The chain joins TRBV5-6 to TRBJ2-1; D might be TRBD2 (6 bases). Trimming left V 3 bases short and J 7 bases short, with 20 bases between. From germline, CDR1 is SGHDT and CDR2 YYEEEE. The CDR3 runs 16 residues.

The chain is built from TRBV5-1 and TRBJ2-1; D call uncertain. V lost 0 bases to trimming and J lost 4 bases, with 5 bases between them. This CDR3 has 13 amino acids. Germline V gene lookup returns CDR1 SGHRS and CDR2 YFSETQ. CDR3 DNA sequence: TGCGCCAGCAGCTTGGATCCGTACAATGAGCAGTTCTTC. This encodes CASSLDPYNEQFF.

V gene TRBV18 combines with J gene TRBJ2-1; 7 nucleotides agree with TRBD2. The CDR3 totals 15 residues. With V trimmed by 3 bases and J by 4 bases, 6 bases remained unmatched. Germline V gives CDR1 KGHSH, CDR2 LQKENI. The CDR3 coding sequence is TGTGCCAGCTCACCCCCCGGGGGAGGGTACAATGAGCAGTTCTTC. Its protein product is CASSPPGGGYNEQFF.

V and J are TRBV2 and TRBJ2-5; D not certain. The CDR3 extends over 11 amino acids. Trimming cost V 8 bases and J 5 bases, with 9 bases left between them. CDR1 and CDR2 (germline): SNHLY, FYNNEI. The CDR3 sequence is CASVVSETQYF. CDR3 sequence (DNA): TGTGCCAGCGTAGTGTCGGAGACCCAGTACTTC.

This sequence joins TRBV7-9 and TRBJ2-7, with D maybe TRBD1 (5 bases). CDR3 length: 14 residues. The V and J ends lost 8 bases and 3 bases respectively, with 17 bases between them. Germline V gene sequence: CDR1 SEHNR, CDR2 FQNEAQ (reference sequence). The CDR3 here is CASVSDNNRYEQYF. CDR3 in DNA: TGTGCCAGCGTGTCGGACAATAACCGCTACGAGCAGTACTTC.

The V gene is TRBV7-9, the J gene TRBJ1-1; D is undetermined. Trimming took off 1 base at V and 6 bases at J, with 6 bases between the two ends. The CDR3 is made up of 12 amino acids. From germline, CDR1 is SEHNR and CDR2 FQNEAQ (reference sequence). In DNA, the CDR3 is TGTGCCAGCAGCTTAGTACAGTCTGAAGCTTTCTTT. Amino acid sequence: CASSLVQSEAFF.

This sequence joins TRBV11-2 and TRBJ1-1, with D unresolved. Germline V gene data show CDR1 as SGHAT and CDR2 as FQNNGV. This CDR3 has 12 amino acids. V was clipped by 3 bases and J by 11 bases, with 13 bases between them. CDR3 bases: TGTGCCAGCAGCTTCGCCGGGTACGAGGCTTTCTTT. It codes for CASSFAGYEAFF.

V is TRBV7-6 and J is TRBJ1-1, with 10 bases that match TRBD1. This CDR3 region has 16 residues. V lost 4 bases, J lost 3 bases, and 8 bases stayed unmatched. The V gene's germline CDR1 is SGHVS and CDR2 FNYEAQ. CDR3 in amino acids: CASSSAWTGGDTEAFF. In nucleotides, the CDR3 is TGTGCCAGCAGCTCCGCTTGGACAGGGGGGGACACTGAAGCTTTCTTT. Based on the CDR3 plus reference TRBV7-6 and TRBJ1-1, the full variable domain is GAGVSQSPRYKVTKRGQDVALRCDPISGHVSLYWYRQALGQGPEFLTYFNYEAQQDKSGLPNDRFSAERPEGSISTLTIQRTEQRDSAMYRCASSSAWTGGDTEAFFGQGTRLTVV.

The chain recombines TRBV30 with TRBJ1-1, with a weak D call TRBD1 (5 bases). V was shortened by 6 bases and J by 10 bases, with 15 bases between the two germline ends. The germline V gene encodes CDR1 GTSNPN and CDR2 SVGIG (reference sequence). The CDR3 consists of 11 residues. The CDR3 spells CACRLQGGAFF. The CDR3 bases are TGTGCCTGCCGTTTGCAGGGTGGAGCTTTCTTT.

This clone was seen a few times. This sequence joins TRBV7-8 and TRBJ1-3; 7 bases align to TRBD1. Germline assignment: CDR1 SGHVS and CDR2 FQNEAQ. The CDR3 is 17 residues long. The J segment lost 0 bases and the V segment lost 0 bases, leaving 5 bases of the junction unmatched. The CDR3 spells CASSLAIRGASGNTIYF. DNA of the CDR3: TGTGCCAGCAGCTTAGCGATCAGGGGGGCCTCTGGAAACACCATATATTTT. Using reference TRBV7-8 and TRBJ1-3 for the parts outside the CDR3, the full variable domain is GAGVSQSPRYKVAKRGQDVALRCDPISGHVSLFWYQQALGQGPEFLTYFQNEAQLDKSGLPSDRFFAERPEGSVSTLKIQRTQQEDSAVYLCASSLAIRGASGNTIYFGEGSWLTVV.

A few counts support this clone. This chain links TRBV9 with TRBJ1-2, with 10 nucleotides matching TRBD1. The V and J ends lost 1 base and 5 bases, in that order; junction bases with no gene match: 2. The germline gives CDR1 SGDLS, CDR2 YYNGEE. There are 14 residues in the CDR3. The CDR3 protein is CASSVPDRGYGYTF. The DNA of the CDR3 is TGTGCCAGCAGCGTACCGGACAGGGGGTATGGCTACACCTTC.

The chain links TRBV6-5 to TRBJ2-7, with 9 positions matching TRBD1. CDR3 length: 14 amino acids. V was clipped by 6 bases and J by 2 bases; unmatched bases: 5. In germline, CDR1 is MNHEY, CDR2 SVGAGI. The CDR3 sequence is CASRITGGAYEQYF. CDR3 coding DNA: TGTGCCAGCAGAATTACAGGGGGCGCCTACGAGCAGTACTTC.

The genes are TRBV19 and TRBJ1-2, with D tentatively TRBD1 (5 bases). The CDR3 spans 16 residues. Trimming cost V 1 base and J 0 bases, with 12 bases left between them. CDR1 LNHDA and CDR2 SQIVND come from the germline V gene (reference sequence). The CDR3 nucleotides read TGTGCCAGTAGTATAGGTCCAGGGATAACTAACTATGGCTACACCTTC. Its translation is CASSIGPGITNYGYTF. The complete variable domain, with remaining parts taken from reference TRBV19 and TRBJ1-2, reads DGGITQSPKYLFRKEGQNVTLSCEQNLNHDAMYWYRQDPGQGLRLIYYSQIVNDFQKGDIAEGYSVSREKKESFPLTVTSAQKNPTAFYLCASSIGPGITNYGYTFGSGTRLTVV.

This clone was observed a few times. V is TRBV30 and J is TRBJ1-2; D is possibly TRBD1 (6 bases). The CDR3 has 11 residues. V lost 1 base and J lost 12, with 12 bases in between. The V gene's germline CDR1 is GTSNPN and CDR2 SVGIG (reference sequence). CDR3: CAWSGGPVHTF. For the CDR3, the DNA is TGTGCCTGGAGTGGGGGGCCGGTTCACACCTTC. Using reference TRBV30 and TRBJ1-2 for the parts outside the CDR3, the full variable domain is SQTIHQWPATLVQPVGSPLSLECTVEGTSNPNLYWYRQAAGRGLQLLFYSVGIGQISSEVPQNLSASRPQDRQFILSSKKLLLSDSGFYLCAWSGGPVHTFGSGTRLTVV.

The chain combines TRBV6-5 with TRBJ1-2; TRBD1 matches at 10 bases. V was clipped by 4 bases and J by 6 bases; unmatched bases: 8. CDR1 is MNHEY and CDR2 is SVGAGI in the germline V gene. There are 15 residues in the CDR3. The CDR3 region is CASSSSSGQGNGYTF. The CDR3 DNA reads as TGTGCCAGCAGTTCTTCCTCGGGACAGGGGAATGGCTACACCTTC.

Only a few counts were recorded for this clone. This chain joins TRBV5-6 and TRBJ1-6; tentative D call: TRBD1 (5 bases). V lost 0 bases and J 12 bases, leaving 10 bases between the germline ends. Germline V CDR1 and CDR2: SGHDT, YYEEEE. CDR3 length equals 13 residues. DNA for the CDR3: TGTGCCAGCAGCTTGGTAGGCGGGGGACCCCTCCACTTT. It codes for CASSLVGGGPLHF.